The sequence of this T cell receptor (beta chain) was determined in a study of radiotherapy plus CTLA-4 blockade in lung cancer. On the study more broadly: In around 17% of patients, objective responses were seen; approximately 30% had disease control. Study-level results: Blood TCR clones of tumor origin expanded after radiotherapy plus ipilimumab.

Of note for this clone: Its antigen is as yet unknown.

The table came from immunoSEQ multiplex PCR; TCRdb's copy has only in-frame clones and leaves some out. Of 75,000 to 100,000 clones in the sample, 82% were seen once. This CDR3 region has 15 residues. In germline, CDR1 is SGHKS, CDR2 YYEKEE (reference sequence). V gave up 7 bases and J gave up 3 bases; unmatched junction bases: 7. V is TRBV5-5 and J is TRBJ1-4, with TRBD1 identical over 9 bases. The TCR originated in a human donor with non-small cell lung cancer who had a partial response to radiotherapy plus ipilimumab. The input for sequencing was peripheral blood, taken from a patient treated with radiotherapy plus ipilimumab. This chain's CDR3 is CASDRGWGANEKLFF. The CDR3 DNA follows: TGTGCCAGCGACAGGGGGTGGGGTGCTAATGAAAAACTGTTTTTT.